Listed here is a single T cell receptor (beta chain). The record originates from a study of blood T cell repertoires in COVID-19. Clones were read by immunoSEQ multiplex PCR, and TCRdb kept only the in-frame ones, dropping some. The sample consists of about 100,000 clones, around four fifths of them appearing once. The junction had 9 bases not matched to a gene; V was cut back by 1 base and J by 7 bases. Germline CDR1 MGHRA, CDR2 YSYEKL. The length of the CDR3 is 16 residues. Sequencing was done on a sample of peripheral blood. This sequence originates from a woman aged 70-85 years with acute or convalescent COVID-19. V gene TRBV4-1 combines with J gene TRBJ1-5; 8 bases match TRBD1. The CDR3: CASSQVPGQGGQPQHF. The CDR3 DNA is TGCGCCAGCAGCCAAGTACCCGGACAGGGCGGCCAGCCCCAGCATTTT.